This TCR beta chain was recovered during a study of response to subunit inactivated influenza vaccine. The sample holds a few counts of this clonotype. TCRdb analysed the RT-PCR reads with MiXCR anew, one entry per CDR3 protein. The sample includes more than 550,000 distinct CDR3 sequences, about 11% seen only once; the top ten take approximately 9.9%. The data were also submitted as part of a second study, on T cells expressing NK-cell markers. From that report: With UMIs, 5'RACE template switching was used to make TCR beta cDNA. Sequencing of TCR beta repertoires drew on sorted CD3+CD56+NKG2C+, CD3+CD56+NKG2C- and CD3+CD56-NKG2C+ T cells. Of eight sequenced donors, seven were HCMV-seropositive and one HCMV-seronegative.

The source was PBMCs from blood, collected on the day of vaccination. The TCR originated in a man aged 50-59 years who received an inactivated influenza vaccine.

The CDR3 region has the DNA TGTGCCAGCAGTGATTGGGGGATAAGTCAGTTCTTC. It codes for CASSDWGISQFF. The chain carries TRBV6-1 and TRBJ2-1; D might be TRBD1 or TRBD2, each matching 5 bases. The V end lost 3 bases, the J end lost 13 bases, and 13 bases lay between the germline ends. Germline V gene sequence: CDR1 MNHNS, CDR2 SASEGT. CDR3 length equals 12 residues.